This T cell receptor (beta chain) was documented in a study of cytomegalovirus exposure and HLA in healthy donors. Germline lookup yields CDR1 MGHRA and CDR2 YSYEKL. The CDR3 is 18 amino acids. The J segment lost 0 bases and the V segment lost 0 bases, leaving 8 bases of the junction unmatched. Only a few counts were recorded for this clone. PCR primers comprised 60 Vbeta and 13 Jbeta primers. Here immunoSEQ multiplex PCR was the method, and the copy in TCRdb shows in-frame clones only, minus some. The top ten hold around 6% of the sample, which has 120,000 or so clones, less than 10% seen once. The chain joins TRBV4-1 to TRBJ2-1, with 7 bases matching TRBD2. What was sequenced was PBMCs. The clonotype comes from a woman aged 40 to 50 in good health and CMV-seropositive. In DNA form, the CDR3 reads TGCGCCAGCAGCCAAGATTCACCGCGGGGGAACTCCTACAATGAGCAGTTCTTC. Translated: CASSQDSPRGNSYNEQFF.